This T cell receptor (beta chain) was retrieved from a study of T cells in localized non-small cell lung cancer. The CDR3 loop spans 13 amino acids. From germline, CDR1 is SGHAT and CDR2 FQNNGV. The germline V and J ends were trimmed by 1 base and 9 bases, with 10 bases remaining between them. The table came from immunoSEQ multiplex PCR; TCRdb's copy has only in-frame clones and leaves some out. The data hold some 27,000 clones, with around 90% observed a single time. This receptor was taken from a woman aged 18 to 55 with stage I lung adenocarcinoma. The specimen was peripheral blood, collected before any cancer treatment. The gene calls are TRBV11-2 and TRBJ1-5; a weak D match, TRBD1 (5 bases). The CDR3 bases are TGTGCCAGCAGCTTAGTCGTAGGGGCGCCCCAGCATTTT. Its protein product is CASSLVVGAPQHF.